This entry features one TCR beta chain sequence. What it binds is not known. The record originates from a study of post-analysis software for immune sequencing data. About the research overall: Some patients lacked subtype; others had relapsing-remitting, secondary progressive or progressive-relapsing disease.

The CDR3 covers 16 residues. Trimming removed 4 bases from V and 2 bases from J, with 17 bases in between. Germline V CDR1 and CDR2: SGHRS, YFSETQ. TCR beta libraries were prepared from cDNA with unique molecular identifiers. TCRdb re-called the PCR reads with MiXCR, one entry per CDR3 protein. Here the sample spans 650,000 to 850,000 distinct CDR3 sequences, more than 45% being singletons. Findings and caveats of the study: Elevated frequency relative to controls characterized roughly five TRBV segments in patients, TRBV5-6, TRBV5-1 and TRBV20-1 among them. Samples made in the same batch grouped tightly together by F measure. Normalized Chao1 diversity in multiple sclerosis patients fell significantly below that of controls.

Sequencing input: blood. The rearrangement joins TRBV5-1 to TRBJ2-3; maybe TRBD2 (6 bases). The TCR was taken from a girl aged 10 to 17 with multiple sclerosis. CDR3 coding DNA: TGCGCCAGCAGCACGACTAGTGGGAGGTTCACAGATACGCAGTATTTT. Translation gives CASSTTSGRFTDTQYF.